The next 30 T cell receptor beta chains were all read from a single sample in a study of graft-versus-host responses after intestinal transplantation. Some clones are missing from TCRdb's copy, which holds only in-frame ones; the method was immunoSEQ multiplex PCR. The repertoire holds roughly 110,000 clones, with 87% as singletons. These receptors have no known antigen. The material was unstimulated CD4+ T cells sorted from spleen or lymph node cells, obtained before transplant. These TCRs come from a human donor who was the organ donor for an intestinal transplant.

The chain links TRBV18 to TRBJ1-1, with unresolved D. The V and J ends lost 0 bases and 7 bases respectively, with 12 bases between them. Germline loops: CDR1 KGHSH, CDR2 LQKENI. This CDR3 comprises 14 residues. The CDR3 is CASSPPGPNNEAFF. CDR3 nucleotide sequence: TGTGCCAGCTCACCACCGGGCCCTAATAATGAAGCTTTCTTT.

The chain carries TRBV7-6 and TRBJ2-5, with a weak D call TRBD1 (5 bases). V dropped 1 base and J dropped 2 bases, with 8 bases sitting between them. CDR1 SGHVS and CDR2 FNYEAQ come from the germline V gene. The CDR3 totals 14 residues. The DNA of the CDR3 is TGTGCCAGCAGCTTAGGGGCAGGGCAAGAGACCCAGTACTTC. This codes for CASSLGAGQETQYF. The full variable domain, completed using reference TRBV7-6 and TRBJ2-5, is GAGVSQSPRYKVTKRGQDVALRCDPISGHVSLYWYRQALGQGPEFLTYFNYEAQQDKSGLPNDRFSAERPEGSISTLTIQRTEQRDSAMYRCASSLGAGQETQYFGPGTRLLVL.

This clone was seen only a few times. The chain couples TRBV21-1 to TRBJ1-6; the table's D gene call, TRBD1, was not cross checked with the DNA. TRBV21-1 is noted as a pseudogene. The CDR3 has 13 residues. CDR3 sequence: CASSLQGGVPLHF. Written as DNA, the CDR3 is TGTGCCAGCAGCCTACAGGGGGGAGTTCCCCTCCACTTT.

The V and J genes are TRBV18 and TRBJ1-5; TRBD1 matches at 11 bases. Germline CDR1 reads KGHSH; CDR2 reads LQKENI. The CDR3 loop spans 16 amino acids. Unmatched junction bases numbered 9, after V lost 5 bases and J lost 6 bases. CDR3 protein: CASSTLDRGQGQPQHF. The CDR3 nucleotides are TGTGCCAGCTCAACCTTGGACAGGGGGCAGGGTCAGCCCCAGCATTTT.

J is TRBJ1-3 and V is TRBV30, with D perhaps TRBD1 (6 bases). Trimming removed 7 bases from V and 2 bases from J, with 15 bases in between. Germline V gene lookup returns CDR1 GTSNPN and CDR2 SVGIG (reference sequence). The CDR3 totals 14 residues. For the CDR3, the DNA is TGTGCCTCCCATGGGGGGGCGGCTGGAAACACCATATATTTT. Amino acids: CASHGGAAGNTIYF.

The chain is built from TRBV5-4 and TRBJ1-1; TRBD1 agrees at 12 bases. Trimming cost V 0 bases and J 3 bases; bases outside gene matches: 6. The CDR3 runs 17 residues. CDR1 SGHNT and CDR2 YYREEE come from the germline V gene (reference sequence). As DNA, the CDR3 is TGTGCCAGCAGCTTGGGCCCGGGGACAGGGGGCTACACTGAAGCTTTCTTT. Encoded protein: CASSLGPGTGGYTEAFF.

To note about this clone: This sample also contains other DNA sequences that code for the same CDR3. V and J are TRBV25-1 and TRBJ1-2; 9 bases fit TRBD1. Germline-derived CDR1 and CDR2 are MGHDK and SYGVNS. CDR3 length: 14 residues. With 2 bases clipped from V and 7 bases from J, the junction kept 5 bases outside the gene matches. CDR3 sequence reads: CASSEGGTGTGYTF. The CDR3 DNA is TGTGCCAGCAGTGAAGGGGGGACAGGGACTGGCTACACCTTC.

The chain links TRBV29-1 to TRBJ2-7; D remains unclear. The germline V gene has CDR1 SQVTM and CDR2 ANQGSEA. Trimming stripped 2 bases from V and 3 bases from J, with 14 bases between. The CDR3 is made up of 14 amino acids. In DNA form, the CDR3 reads TGCAGCGTTGAATTTACCGGGCCTTACTACGAGCAGTACTTC. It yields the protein CSVEFTGPYYEQYF.

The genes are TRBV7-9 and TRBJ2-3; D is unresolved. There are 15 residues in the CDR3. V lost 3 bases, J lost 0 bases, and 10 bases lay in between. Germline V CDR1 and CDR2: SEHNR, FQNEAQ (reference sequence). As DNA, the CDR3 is TGTGCCAGCAGCTTTTCAGGAGTAAGCACAGATACGCAGTATTTT. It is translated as CASSFSGVSTDTQYF.

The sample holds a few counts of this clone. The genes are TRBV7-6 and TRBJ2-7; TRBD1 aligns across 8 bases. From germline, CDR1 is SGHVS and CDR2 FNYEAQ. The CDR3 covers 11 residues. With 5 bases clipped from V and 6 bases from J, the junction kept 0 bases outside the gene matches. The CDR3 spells CASSDRGEQYF. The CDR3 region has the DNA TGTGCCAGCAGCGACAGGGGCGAGCAGTACTTC.

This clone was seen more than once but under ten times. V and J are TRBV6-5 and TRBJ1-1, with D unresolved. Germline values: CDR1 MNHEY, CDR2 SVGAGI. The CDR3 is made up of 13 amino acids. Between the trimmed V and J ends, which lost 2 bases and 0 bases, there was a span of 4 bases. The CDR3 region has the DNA TGTGCCAGCAGTTACGGTATGAACACTGAAGCTTTCTTT. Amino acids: CASSYGMNTEAFF.

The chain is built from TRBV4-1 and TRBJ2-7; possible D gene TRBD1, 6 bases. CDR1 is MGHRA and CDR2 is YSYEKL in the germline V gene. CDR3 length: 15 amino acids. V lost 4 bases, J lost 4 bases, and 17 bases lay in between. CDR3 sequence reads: CASSPSPRDTYEQYF. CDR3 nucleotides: TGCGCCAGCAGCCCATCACCCCGGGACACTTACGAGCAGTACTTC.

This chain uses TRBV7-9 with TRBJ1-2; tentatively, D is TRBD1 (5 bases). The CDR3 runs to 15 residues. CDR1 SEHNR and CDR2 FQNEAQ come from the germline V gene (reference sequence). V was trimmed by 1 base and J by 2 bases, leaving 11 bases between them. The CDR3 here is CASSLERGHNYGYTF. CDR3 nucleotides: TGTGCCAGCAGCTTAGAAAGGGGTCACAACTATGGCTACACCTTC. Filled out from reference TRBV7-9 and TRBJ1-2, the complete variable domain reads DTGVSQNPRHKITKRGQNVTFRCDPISEHNRLYWYRQTLGQGPEFLTYFQNEAQLEKSRLLSDRFSAERPKGSFSTLEIQRTEQGDSAMYLCASSLERGHNYGYTFGSGTRLTVV.

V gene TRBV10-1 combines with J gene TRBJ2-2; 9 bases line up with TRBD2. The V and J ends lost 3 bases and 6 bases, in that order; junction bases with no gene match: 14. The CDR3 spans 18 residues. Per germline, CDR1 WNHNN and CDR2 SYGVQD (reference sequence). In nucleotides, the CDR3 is TGCGCCAGCAGTGACTCGGGGCTCGGACTAGCGCGGGCCGGGGAGCTGTTTTTT. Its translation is CASSDSGLGLARAGELFF.

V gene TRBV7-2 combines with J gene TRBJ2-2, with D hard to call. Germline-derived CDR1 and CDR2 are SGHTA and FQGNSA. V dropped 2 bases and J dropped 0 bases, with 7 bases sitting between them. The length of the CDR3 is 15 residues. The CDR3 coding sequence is TGTGCCAGCAGCTTAAGGCCCCCGAACACCGGGGAGCTGTTTTTT. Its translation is CASSLRPPNTGELFF. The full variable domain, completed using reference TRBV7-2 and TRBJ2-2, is GAGVSQSPSNKVTEKGKDVELRCDPISGHTALYWYRQSLGQGLEFLIYFQGNSAPDKSGLPSDRFSAERTGGSVSTLTIQRTQQEDSAVYLCASSLRPPNTGELFFGEGSRLTVL.

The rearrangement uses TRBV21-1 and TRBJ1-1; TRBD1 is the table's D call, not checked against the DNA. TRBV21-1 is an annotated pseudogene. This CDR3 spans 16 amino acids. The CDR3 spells CASSKGNQGTNTEAFF. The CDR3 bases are TGTGCCAGCAGCAAAGGGAACCAGGGAACTAACACTGAAGCTTTCTTT.

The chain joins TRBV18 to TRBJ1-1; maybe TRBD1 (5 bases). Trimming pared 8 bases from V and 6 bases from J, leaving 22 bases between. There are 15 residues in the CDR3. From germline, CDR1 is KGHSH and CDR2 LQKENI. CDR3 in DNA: TGTGCCAGCGCAACACAGAATACATGGGGCCCTGAAGCTTTCTTT. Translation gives CASATQNTWGPEAFF.

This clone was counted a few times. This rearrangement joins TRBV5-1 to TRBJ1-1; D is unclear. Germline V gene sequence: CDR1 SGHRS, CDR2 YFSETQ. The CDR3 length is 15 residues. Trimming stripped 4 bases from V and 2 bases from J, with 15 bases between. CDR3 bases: TGCGCCAGCAGCCCCCATCGGGAACTTAACACTGAAGCTTTCTTT. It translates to CASSPHRELNTEAFF.

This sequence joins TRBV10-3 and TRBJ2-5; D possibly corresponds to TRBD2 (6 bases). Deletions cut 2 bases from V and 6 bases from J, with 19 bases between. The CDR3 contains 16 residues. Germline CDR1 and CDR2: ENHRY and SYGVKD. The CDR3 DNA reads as TGTGCCATCAGTGAGCTACTCGAGTCTAGCGAAAAGACCCAGTACTTC. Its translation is CAISELLESSEKTQYF.

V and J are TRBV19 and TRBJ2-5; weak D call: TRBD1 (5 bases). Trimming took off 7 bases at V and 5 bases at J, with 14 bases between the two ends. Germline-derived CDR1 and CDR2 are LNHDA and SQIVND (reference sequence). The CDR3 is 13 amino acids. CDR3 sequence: CASTAAGKETQYF. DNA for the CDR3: TGTGCCAGTACGGCGGCAGGGAAGGAGACCCAGTACTTC.

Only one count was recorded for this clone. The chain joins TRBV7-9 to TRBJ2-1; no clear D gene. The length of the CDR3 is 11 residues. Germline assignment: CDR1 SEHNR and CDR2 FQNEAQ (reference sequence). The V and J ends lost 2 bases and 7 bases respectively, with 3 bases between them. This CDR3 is CASSLRNEQFF. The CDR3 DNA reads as TGTGCCAGCAGCTTAAGGAATGAGCAGTTCTTC. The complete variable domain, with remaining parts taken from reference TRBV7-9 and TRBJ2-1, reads DTGVSQNPRHKITKRGQNVTFRCDPISEHNRLYWYRQTLGQGPEFLTYFQNEAQLEKSRLLSDRFSAERPKGSFSTLEIQRTEQGDSAMYLCASSLRNEQFFGPGTRLTVL.

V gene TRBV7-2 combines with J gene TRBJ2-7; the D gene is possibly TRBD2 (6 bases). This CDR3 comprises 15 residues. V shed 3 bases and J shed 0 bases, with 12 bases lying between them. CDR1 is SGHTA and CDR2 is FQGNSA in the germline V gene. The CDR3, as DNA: TGTGCCAGCAGCTTGCTAGCGATGAGCTCCTACGAGCAGTACTTC. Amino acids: CASSLLAMSSYEQYF.

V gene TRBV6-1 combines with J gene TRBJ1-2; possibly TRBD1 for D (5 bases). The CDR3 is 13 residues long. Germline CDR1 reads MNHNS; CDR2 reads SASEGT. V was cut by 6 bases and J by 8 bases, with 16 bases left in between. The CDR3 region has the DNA TGTGCCAGCAGGCGGTACGGGGCGAGAGGCTACACCTTC. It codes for CASRRYGARGYTF.

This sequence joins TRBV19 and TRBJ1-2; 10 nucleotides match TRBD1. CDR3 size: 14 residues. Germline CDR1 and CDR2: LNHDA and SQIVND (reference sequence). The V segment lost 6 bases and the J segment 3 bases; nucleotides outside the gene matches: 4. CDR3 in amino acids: CASRTGTGDYGYTF. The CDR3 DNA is TGTGCCAGTAGAACCGGGACAGGGGACTATGGCTACACCTTC.

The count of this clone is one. DNA for the CDR3: TGTGCCAGCAGCGTAGGGACAGACTCTGGAAACACCATATATTTT. It is translated as CASSVGTDSGNTIYF. The V gene is TRBV9, the J gene TRBJ1-3, with a possible D match to TRBD1 (6 bases). Looked up from germline, CDR1 is SGDLS and CDR2 is YYNGEE. This CDR3 has 15 residues. The germline V and J ends were trimmed by 0 bases and 0 bases, with 7 bases remaining between them.

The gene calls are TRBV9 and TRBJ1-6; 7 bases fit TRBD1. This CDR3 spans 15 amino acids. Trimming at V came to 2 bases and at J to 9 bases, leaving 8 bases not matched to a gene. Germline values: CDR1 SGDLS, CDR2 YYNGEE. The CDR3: CASSVGTEFGSPLHF. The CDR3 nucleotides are TGTGCCAGCAGCGTTGGGACAGAGTTTGGTTCACCCCTCCACTTT.

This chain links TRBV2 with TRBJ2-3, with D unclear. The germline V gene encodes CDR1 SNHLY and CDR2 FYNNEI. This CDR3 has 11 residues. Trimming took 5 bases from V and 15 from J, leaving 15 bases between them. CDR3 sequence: CASSSQVTFYF. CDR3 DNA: TGTGCCAGCAGTTCCCAGGTGACCTTTTATTTT.

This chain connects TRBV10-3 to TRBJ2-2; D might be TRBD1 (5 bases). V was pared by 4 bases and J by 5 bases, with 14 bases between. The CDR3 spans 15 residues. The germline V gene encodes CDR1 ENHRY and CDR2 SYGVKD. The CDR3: CAISGAPTGTGELFF. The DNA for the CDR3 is TGTGCCATCAGTGGGGCCCCCACAGGAACCGGGGAGCTGTTTTTT.

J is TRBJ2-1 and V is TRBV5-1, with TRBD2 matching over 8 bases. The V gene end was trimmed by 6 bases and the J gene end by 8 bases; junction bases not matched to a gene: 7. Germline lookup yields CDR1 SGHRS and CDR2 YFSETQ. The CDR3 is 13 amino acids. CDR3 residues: CASTSGSGDEQFF. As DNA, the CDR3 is TGCGCCAGCACGAGCGGGAGCGGGGATGAGCAGTTCTTC.

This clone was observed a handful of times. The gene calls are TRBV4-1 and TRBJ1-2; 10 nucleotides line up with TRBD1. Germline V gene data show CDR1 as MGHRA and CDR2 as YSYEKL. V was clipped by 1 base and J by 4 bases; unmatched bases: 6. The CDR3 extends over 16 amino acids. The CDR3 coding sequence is TGCGCCAGCAGCCAAGCCGGGACAGGGGAGTCCTATGGCTACACCTTC. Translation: CASSQAGTGESYGYTF.